This T cell receptor beta chain was retrieved from a study of T cell responses to AZD1222 COVID-19 vaccine. Note on this clone: Its antigen is as yet unknown.

Study-level findings and limits: Within unmutated variant regions lay the reported targets of nearly half of spike-specific TCRs. There were mostly white British donors and more females than males, and clonal diversity was possibly underestimated.

Clones were read by immunoSEQ multiplex PCR, and TCRdb kept only the in-frame ones, dropping some. The data hold roughly 110,000 clones, with 70% to 90% observed a single time. The starting material was peripheral blood, obtained 28 days after the second AZD1222 dose. This TCR was sampled from an adult who received the AZD1222 COVID-19 vaccine.

CDR3 nucleotides: TGTGCCAGCAGTTACCAACAGGTTGAAAAACTGTTTTTT. Residues: CASSYQQVEKLFF. The rearrangement joins TRBV6-6 to TRBJ1-4, with TRBD1 as a possible D gene (5 bases). Trimming took 2 bases from V and 7 from J, leaving 8 bases between them. The CDR3 has 13 amino acids. Germline-derived CDR1 and CDR2 are MNHNY and SVGAGI (reference sequence).